A single T cell receptor (beta chain) is shown here with its context. The antigen remains undetermined. CDR3 length equals 12 residues. The V gene's germline CDR1 is MDHEN and CDR2 SYDVKM. The sample is drawn from a study of CXCR3-negative and CXCR3-positive naive CD8 T cells. Study results and limitations: A higher hydrophobicity marked the TRB CDR3s of CXCR3-positive naive cells versus CXCR3-negative naive cells.

Researchers prepared the TRB cDNA libraries using 5' RACE with UMI labels. From the 5' RACE reads, TCRdb lists one entry per CDR3 protein and no DNA. The table gives about 120,000 distinct CDR3 sequences; the top ten clones make up less than 0.4% of it. Sequences were obtained from naive CXCR3+ CD8+ T cells from blood. Subset reported: CD45RO-CCR7+CD27+CD95- naive CD8+ T cells expressing CXCR3 (TNR3+). This receptor was identified in a human donor in good health. Some clones in this sample may be carry-over from other donors' samples. The chain carries TRBV28 and TRBJ1-1; TCRdb returns TRBD1, unconfirmable since there is no DNA. CDR3 sequence: CASSLRDREAFF.